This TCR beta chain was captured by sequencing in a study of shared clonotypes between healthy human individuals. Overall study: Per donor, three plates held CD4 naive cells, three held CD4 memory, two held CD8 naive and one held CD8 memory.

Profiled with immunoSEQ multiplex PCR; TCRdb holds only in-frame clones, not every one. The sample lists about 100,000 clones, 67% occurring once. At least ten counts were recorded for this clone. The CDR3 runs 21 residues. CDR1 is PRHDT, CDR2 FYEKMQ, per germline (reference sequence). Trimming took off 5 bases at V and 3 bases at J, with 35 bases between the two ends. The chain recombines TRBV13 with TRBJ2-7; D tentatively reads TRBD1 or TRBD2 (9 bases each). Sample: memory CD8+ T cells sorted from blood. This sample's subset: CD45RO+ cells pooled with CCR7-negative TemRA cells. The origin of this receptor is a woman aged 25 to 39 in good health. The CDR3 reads CASSPIPGQGTWREGGYEQYF. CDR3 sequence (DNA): TGTGCCAGCAGCCCGATTCCGGGACAGGGAACTTGGCGGGAGGGAGGCTACGAGCAGTACTTC. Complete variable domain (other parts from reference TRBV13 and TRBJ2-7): AAGVIQSPRHLIKEKRETATLKCYPIPRHDTVYWYQQGPGQDPQFLISFYEKMQSDKGSIPDRFSAQQFSDYHSELNMSSLELGDSALYFCASSPIPGQGTWREGGYEQYFGPGTRLTVT.